A single sample is the source of the 10 T cell receptor beta chains below, sequenced in a study of low-dose radiotherapy and immunotherapy resistance in tumors. Primers targeting TRAV and TRBV primed first-strand cDNA, covering alpha and beta chains. Both a constant-region primer and a V-primer adapter served to amplify TCRs across 15 to 20 PCR cycles. TCRdb reprocessed the reads with MiXCR, giving one entry per CDR3 protein. The sample includes 45,000 to 75,000 distinct CDR3 sequences, 20% to 25% of them seen just once. Documented time point: before trial treatment. Specimen: PBMCs, collected before treatment. These receptors were taken from a male donor with prostate cancer.

Worth noting for this clonotype: This likely reflects a read error, since a far larger clone is one base away. The chain links TRBV13 to TRBJ2-7; 7 bases map to TRBD2. V lost 8 bases to trimming and J lost 3 bases; unmatched junction nucleotides: 13. The CDR3 spans 15 residues. Germline CDR1 and CDR2: PRHDT and FYEKMQ (reference sequence). The chain's CDR3 is CASAKSTRGGYEQYF. CDR3 coding DNA: TGTGCCAGCGCCAAATCCACTCGCGGGGGCTACGAGCAGTACTTC.

This clonotype was seen repeatedly, ten times or more. The chain couples TRBV20-1 to TRBJ2-7, with D perhaps TRBD2 (6 bases). CDR3 length: 13 residues. Looked up from germline, CDR1 is DFQATT and CDR2 is SNEGSKA (reference sequence). V lost 6 bases and J 1 base, leaving 13 bases between the germline ends. In nucleotides, the CDR3 is TGCAGTGCCATCACTAGCCGTTCCTACGAGCAGTACTTC. Translated: CSAITSRSYEQYF.

At least ten counts were recorded for this clonotype. This chain links TRBV6-6 with TRBJ2-7; D gene ambiguous. This CDR3 has 15 residues. CDR1 MNHNY and CDR2 SVGAGI come from the germline V gene (reference sequence). Trimming took 7 bases from V and 0 from J, leaving 16 bases between them. CDR3 nucleotides: TGTGCCAGCACCGTCGGCCTCAGGAGCTCCTACGAGCAGTACTTC. Amino acid sequence: CASTVGLRSSYEQYF.

This clonotype was detected many times. The chain employs TRBV5-1 and TRBJ1-5; D call uncertain. With 1 base removed from V and 6 bases from J, the gap between germline ends came to 11 bases. There are 14 residues in the CDR3. CDR1 and CDR2 (germline): SGHRS, YFSETQ. CDR3 coding DNA: TGCGCCAGCAGCTTGATGGATGGCGGTCAGCCCCAGCATTTT. Translating gives CASSLMDGGQPQHF.

There are many counts of this clonotype. V gene TRBV11-2 combines with J gene TRBJ2-7; D is unresolved. The germline V and J ends were trimmed by 1 base and 4 bases, with 8 bases remaining between them. The length of the CDR3 is 13 residues. Germline V lookup: CDR1 SGHAT, CDR2 FQNNGV. The CDR3 nucleotides read TGTGCCAGCAGCTTAGGAAGATATTACGAGCAGTACTTC. It encodes CASSLGRYYEQYF. The variable domain in full, completed from reference TRBV11-2 and TRBJ2-7, reads EAGVAQSPRYKIIEKRQSVAFWCNPISGHATLYWYQQILGQGPKLLIQFQNNGVVDDSQLPKDRFSAERLKGVDSTLKIQPAKLEDSAVYLCASSLGRYYEQYFGPGTRLTVT.

As concerns this clonotype: A far larger clone is only one base removed, so a read error is likely. The V gene is TRBV28, the J gene TRBJ2-1; unclear D gene. This CDR3 spans 14 amino acids. CDR1 is MDHEN, CDR2 SYDVKM, per germline. V lost 1 base, J lost 10 bases, and 14 bases lay in between. CDR3 in DNA: TGTGCCAGCAGTTTATCCGGCGTGTTTTACGAGCAGTTCTTC. This codes for CASSLSGVFYEQFF.

This clonotype was counted at least ten times. J is TRBJ2-1 and V is TRBV5-3; 12 bases are shared with TRBD2. TRBV5-3 is treated as an ORF (open reading frame) with a function not yet certain. The CDR3 consists of 13 residues. V was pared by 8 bases and J by 14 bases, with 11 bases of the junction left unmatched. CDR3 sequence: CASSRTSGAPEFF. CDR3 bases: TGTGCCAGCAGCAGGACTAGCGGGGCCCCGGAGTTCTTC.

This clonotype was seen only a few times. This chain uses TRBV28 with TRBJ1-2, with a weak D call TRBD1 (5 bases). Germline lookup yields CDR1 MDHEN and CDR2 SYDVKM. Trimming took 6 bases from V and 4 from J, leaving 9 bases between them. The CDR3 consists of 12 residues. The CDR3 DNA reads as TGTGCCAGCAGGTCCGGGACCTATGGCTACACCTTC. Its translation is CASRSGTYGYTF.

This clonotype was seen repeatedly, ten times or more. V gene TRBV15 combines with J gene TRBJ2-1, with a weak D call TRBD2 (5 bases). The CDR3 contains 18 residues. Germline V gene lookup returns CDR1 LNHNV and CDR2 YYDKDF (reference sequence). Trimming stripped 0 bases from V and 0 bases from J, with 15 bases between. As DNA, the CDR3 is TGTGCCACCAGCAGAGATTGGCGAGGACTCCACTCCTACAATGAGCAGTTCTTC. It yields the protein CATSRDWRGLHSYNEQFF.

This clonotype has a count of ten or more. The chain recombines TRBV25-1 with TRBJ2-3; possible D gene TRBD1, 6 bases. The CDR3 totals 14 residues. Looked up from germline, CDR1 is MGHDK and CDR2 is SYGVNS. The V end lost 7 bases, the J end lost 7 bases, and 18 bases lay between the germline ends. In nucleotides, the CDR3 is TGTGCCAGCATCCCCAGGGGTCTCGCAAATACGCAGTATTTT. Its protein is CASIPRGLANTQYF.